This TCR beta chain was captured in a study of T cells in Graves' hyperthyroidism and ophthalmopathy. Background on the study: Any treatment followed the collection of peripheral blood at initial diagnosis. Study findings and constraints: Classification by a 13 V-J model distinguished ophthalmopathy from stable hyperthyroidism.

In making diagnoses, clinical symptoms, serum thyroxine and TRAb, thyroid ultrasound and orbital computed tomography were all used. The authors obtained PBMCs from 7.5 to 10 ml of fresh peripheral blood. The TCR beta CDR3 regions underwent amplification using RNA transcripts as the source. TCR CDR3 underwent first-round RT-PCR with the HTBI primer set. TCRdb recomputed calls from the multiplex PCR reads with MiXCR, one row per CDR3 protein. This table holds hundreds of thousands of distinct CDR3 sequences, approximately 15% found once. As regards this clonotype: The antigen is unknown.

This TCR was recovered from a woman aged 40 to 50 with Graves' ophthalmopathy. Sequenced input: blood.

The CDR3 is CASSATPMPGRGNTIYF. CDR3 DNA: TGTGCCAGCAGCGCGACCCCGATGCCTGGTCGCGGAAACACCATATATTTT. The rearrangement joins TRBV5-6 to TRBJ1-3, with D uncertain. The CDR3 totals 17 residues. The V gene's germline CDR1 is SGHDT and CDR2 YYEEEE. V was trimmed by 4 bases and J by 4 bases, leaving 21 bases between them.